This T cell receptor (beta chain) was found in a study of human T cells and chemical hapten exposure. Germline CDR1 and CDR2: SGHVS and FNYEAQ. CDR3 length: 16 amino acids. V was shortened by 1 base and J by 0 bases, with 10 bases between the two germline ends. A single record per CDR3 protein comes from TCRdb applying MiXCR to the RACE reads. The profile shows tens of thousands of distinct CDR3 sequences, about 10% of them singletons. Time point defined: patch test 1, 2 weeks after DPC sensitization. The treatment was: therapeutic diphenylcyclopropenone sensitization with weekly scalp DPC. In this sample, this clonotype turned up many times.

J is TRBJ1-5 and V is TRBV7-6; D might be TRBD1 (5 bases). The TCR comes from a man aged 40-55 years with alopecia areata. Some clones in this sample may be carry-over from other donors' samples. Sequenced here: whole blood, sampled in connection with sensitization to the hapten diphenylcyclopropenone (DPC). The CDR3, as DNA: TGTGCCAGCAGCTTAGAACCAGGGCTTAGCAATCAGCCCCAGCATTTT. It specifies CASSLEPGLSNQPQHF.